Shown below are 29 T cell receptor beta chains from a single sample sequenced in a study of T-cell memory formation after mild COVID-19. Each CDR3 protein gets one entry after TCRdb re-called the 5' RACE reads with MiXCR. This sample yields roughly 150,000 distinct CDR3 sequences, of which 10% to 15% are seen a single time; 2.5% to 3.5% belongs to the top ten. Sequencing was carried out using PBMCs or a T cell subset sorted from them (not recorded which). Receptors originate from a man aged 18 to 29 who had mild COVID-19 (a few samples of this study predate the infection). Cell type and time point are not known.

The chain combines TRBV7-2 with TRBJ2-3; the D gene could be TRBD1 or TRBD2 (6 bases each). The CDR3 contains 14 residues. The V and J ends lost 2 bases and 6 bases respectively, with 12 bases between them. From germline, CDR1 is SGHTA and CDR2 FQGNSA. The CDR3 protein is CASSLTFGGDTQYF. DNA of the CDR3: TGTGCCAGCAGCTTAACGTTCGGGGGCGATACGCAGTATTTT.

This clonotype has a count of ten or more. V usage is TRBV24-1 and J usage is TRBJ2-1; 9 bases fit TRBD2. V was clipped by 2 bases and J by 5 bases; unmatched bases: 3. This CDR3 has 15 residues. Per the germline V gene, CDR1 is KGHDR and CDR2 is SFDVKD. The CDR3 sequence is CATSDSASGNNEQFF. In nucleotides, the CDR3 is TGTGCCACCAGTGATTCGGCTAGCGGGAACAATGAGCAGTTCTTC.

The rearrangement joins TRBV9 to TRBJ2-7; D might be TRBD1 (6 bases). The CDR3 has 13 amino acids. The V gene lost 4 bases and the J gene lost 8 bases, with 16 bases spanning the gap. Germline V gene sequence: CDR1 SGDLS, CDR2 YYNGEE. CDR3 bases: TGTGCCAGCAGCCCAGAGGGGGAGAGGAAGCAGTACTTC. Translation gives CASSPEGERKQYF.

This clonotype came up a few times. One junction end does not reproduce the germline sequence, and a read error may be involved. The V call is TRBV3-1, the J call TRBJ2-1; TRBD1 aligns across 11 bases. From germline, CDR1 is LGHDT and CDR2 YNNKEL (reference sequence). The CDR3 is 12 residues long. The CDR3 region is CASSLSGTGGVF. The CDR3 DNA is TGTGCCAGCAGCCTGTCCGGGACAGGGGGGGTCTTC.

This clonotype has more than one count but fewer than ten. J is TRBJ1-6 and V is TRBV27; no reliable D call. Germline CDR1 MNHEY, CDR2 SMNVEV (reference sequence). The CDR3 sequence is 16 residues long. Trimming stripped 6 bases from V and 0 bases from J, with 12 bases between. CDR3 sequence (DNA): TGTGCCAGCAGGGCAACAGCGAGCTCCTATAATTCACCCCTCCACTTT. Amino acids: CASRATASSYNSPLHF.

V gene TRBV5-1 combines with J gene TRBJ2-7, with D possibly matching TRBD1 (6 bases). V was trimmed by 6 bases and J by 3 bases, leaving 16 bases between them. Germline loops: CDR1 SGHRS, CDR2 YFSETQ. This CDR3 has 14 amino acids. The CDR3 region is CASTVGQKDYEQYF. In DNA, the CDR3 is TGCGCCAGCACCGTGGGACAAAAGGACTACGAGCAGTACTTC.

The CDR3 region is CASSLFFGVQTQYF. As DNA, the CDR3 is TGTGCCAGCAGTTTATTTTTCGGGGTCCAGACCCAGTACTTC. The chain links TRBV27 to TRBJ2-5; perhaps TRBD2 as D (5 bases). The CDR3 covers 14 residues. Germline V gene data show CDR1 as MNHEY and CDR2 as SMNVEV (reference sequence). The V end lost 1 base, the J end lost 6 bases, and 12 bases lay between the germline ends.

The V and J genes are TRBV7-2 and TRBJ2-3; D is unresolved. Germline CDR1 reads SGHTA; CDR2 reads FQGNSA. The ends were cut back, 9 bases at V and 4 bases at J, with 11 bases in the middle. The CDR3 totals 12 residues. The CDR3 loop reads CARSVSADTQYF. The CDR3, as DNA: TGTGCCAGGTCCGTTTCGGCAGATACGCAGTATTTT.

This clonotype has just a few counts. V gene TRBV12-3 or TRBV12-4 combines with J gene TRBJ2-1; 9 bases fit TRBD1. With 7 bases clipped from V and 3 bases from J, the junction kept 7 bases outside the gene matches. The CDR3 sequence is 15 residues long. The CDR3 loop is CASTEQGANYNEQFF. The CDR3 coding sequence is TGTGCCAGCACCGAACAGGGGGCAAACTACAATGAGCAGTTCTTC.

This clonotype was observed a few times. The gene calls are TRBV9 and TRBJ2-5; 9 bases align to TRBD2. The junction had 5 bases not matched to a gene; V was cut back by 0 bases and J by 2 bases. The CDR3 is 16 residues long. Germline V gives CDR1 SGDLS, CDR2 YYNGEE. CDR3 nucleotides: TGTGCCAGCAGCGTAGGATACAGCGGGGGGCAAGAGACCCAGTACTTC. This encodes CASSVGYSGGQETQYF.

This clonotype showed up many times. For the CDR3, the DNA is TGTGCCACCAGGGGCACCGGGGGGAACACTGAAGCTTTCTTT. Encoded protein: CATRGTGGNTEAFF. This chain connects TRBV24-1 to TRBJ1-1; TRBD1 might be the D (5 bases). CDR3 length: 14 residues. In germline, CDR1 is KGHDR, CDR2 SFDVKD. With 7 bases removed from V and 1 base from J, the gap between germline ends came to 12 bases.

This clonotype appeared many times. The chain's CDR3 is CSARQETQYF. In DNA, the CDR3 is TGCAGTGCTAGACAAGAGACCCAGTACTTC. The J gene is TRBJ2-5, the V gene TRBV20-1; D remains ambiguous. The V end was cut by 2 bases, the J end by 2 bases, with 0 bases between. CDR1 DFQATT and CDR2 SNEGSKA come from the germline V gene (reference sequence). The CDR3 length is 10 residues.

This chain uses TRBV4-2 with TRBJ2-3; 10 bases are shared with TRBD2. The CDR3 extends over 16 amino acids. Looked up from germline, CDR1 is LGHNA and CDR2 is YNFKEQ. V dropped 4 bases and J dropped 2; count of bases not matched to a gene: 6. The DNA for the CDR3 is TGTGCCAGCAGCCGTCTAAGCGGGGGGGCCACAGATACGCAGTATTTT. Translation: CASSRLSGGATDTQYF.

This clonotype was seen a few times. The chain has TRBV7-9 and TRBJ2-7, with no clear D. The length of the CDR3 is 11 residues. Germline V gives CDR1 SEHNR, CDR2 FQNEAQ (reference sequence). V was shortened by 1 base and J by 5 bases, with 3 bases between the two germline ends. The CDR3 bases are TGTGCCAGCAGCTTAGAGGACGAGCAGTACTTC. Protein product: CASSLEDEQYF. Filled out from reference TRBV7-9 and TRBJ2-7, the complete variable domain reads DTGVSQNPRHKITKRGQNVTFRCDPISEHNRLYWYRQTLGQGPEFLTYFQNEAQLEKSRLLSDRFSAERPKGSFSTLEIQRTEQGDSAMYLCASSLEDEQYFGPGTRLTVT.

The chain couples TRBV18 to TRBJ2-2; TRBD2 is a possible D gene (5 bases). Trimming removed 5 bases at V and 3 bases at J, with 13 bases between. Germline CDR1 KGHSH, CDR2 LQKENI. CDR3 length: 15 amino acids. DNA for the CDR3: TGTGCCAGCTCATCGCAGGAGGTCGACACCGGGGAGCTGTTTTTT. It encodes CASSSQEVDTGELFF.

V gene TRBV20-1 combines with J gene TRBJ2-3; no definite D call. The CDR3 has 11 residues. Germline CDR1 is DFQATT and CDR2 is SNEGSKA (reference sequence). The CDR3 region has the DNA TGCAGCGCCCCCCTATTGGATACGCAGTATTTT. This codes for CSAPLLDTQYF.

This clonotype was counted a few times. The rearrangement uses TRBV20-1 and TRBJ1-2; D remains unclear. The CDR3 spans 12 residues. Germline loops: CDR1 DFQATT, CDR2 SNEGSKA (reference sequence). Trimming took off 6 bases at V and 1 base at J, with 9 bases between the two ends. CDR3 region: CSASTNNYGYTF. CDR3 bases: TGCAGTGCCTCGACAAATAACTATGGCTACACCTTC.

The chain has TRBV7-2 and TRBJ1-2; 9 bases line up with TRBD1. The CDR3 totals 13 residues. CDR1 is SGHTA, CDR2 FQGNSA, per germline. With V trimmed by 6 bases and J by 7 bases, 6 bases remained unmatched. In DNA form, the CDR3 reads TGTGCCAGCAGAAGGGACAGGGTATCTGGCTACACCTTC. Translating it yields CASRRDRVSGYTF.

This clonotype was detected only a few times. The J gene is TRBJ1-5, the V gene TRBV6-6; no reliable D call. This CDR3 has 14 amino acids. Germline lookup yields CDR1 MNHNY and CDR2 SVGAGI (reference sequence). The V end lost 6 bases, the J end lost 7 bases, and 16 bases lay between the germline ends. CDR3 nucleotides: TGTGCCAGCAGCTTGGGTTCCAGATTCCAGCCCCAGCATTTT. It specifies CASSLGSRFQPQHF.

This chain connects TRBV18 to TRBJ1-1, with D perhaps TRBD1 (6 bases). This CDR3 is built from 16 residues. CDR1 is KGHSH, CDR2 LQKENI, per germline. The V end was cut by 3 bases, the J end by 1 base, with 15 bases between. The CDR3 loop is CASSPRTGQTNTEAFF. Here the CDR3 DNA reads TGTGCCAGCTCACCGCGCACGGGACAAACGAACACTGAAGCTTTCTTT.

The rearrangement links TRBV5-6 to TRBJ2-7, with a possible D match to TRBD1 (7 bases). The CDR3 consists of 15 residues. Per germline, CDR1 SGHDT and CDR2 YYEEEE. Trimming took 4 bases from V and 4 from J, leaving 18 bases between them. The CDR3 here is CASSRTGRRAYEQYF. The DNA of the CDR3 is TGTGCCAGCAGCCGGACAGGAAGGAGGGCTTACGAGCAGTACTTC.

The chain uses TRBV6-4 and TRBJ1-2, with a tentative D call TRBD1 (5 bases). Germline V CDR1 and CDR2: MRHNA, SNTAGT. With 5 bases removed from V and 6 bases from J, the gap between germline ends came to 19 bases. This CDR3 is 15 amino acids long. The CDR3 sequence: CASSPPPGPLDGYTF. The CDR3 DNA sequence: TGTGCCAGCAGTCCACCGCCGGGACCCCTGGATGGCTACACCTTC.

The CDR3 region has the DNA TGCAGTGCGAGCTGGAGACAGAGATATAGCAATCAGCCCCAGCATTTT. This sequence encodes CSASWRQRYSNQPQHF. This chain links TRBV20-1 with TRBJ1-5; D possibly corresponds to TRBD1 (5 bases). The CDR3 extends over 16 amino acids. The V end lost 6 bases, the J end lost 0 bases, and 18 bases lay between the germline ends. Germline V gene sequence: CDR1 DFQATT, CDR2 SNEGSKA (reference sequence).

This clonotype was recorded at least ten times. The chain has TRBV12-3 or TRBV12-4 and TRBJ2-3; possibly TRBD1 or TRBD2 for D (5 bases each). The CDR3 is 14 amino acids. V was clipped by 1 base and J by 2 bases, with 7 bases between them. Here the CDR3 DNA reads TGTGCCAGCAGTTTAGGGGACCACACAGATACGCAGTATTTT. This translates into CASSLGDHTDTQYF.

The chain links TRBV24-1 to TRBJ2-3, with D maybe TRBD2 (6 bases). Germline V gives CDR1 KGHDR, CDR2 SFDVKD. This CDR3 is 15 amino acids long. Trimming left V 6 bases short and J 6 bases short, with 18 bases between. The DNA of the CDR3 is TGTGCCACCAGTTACGGAGGGCGCTCGGAGGATACGCAGTATTTT. As protein: CATSYGGRSEDTQYF.

In this sample, this clonotype turned up many times. This chain links TRBV7-2 with TRBJ2-5; TRBD2 agrees at 13 bases. Germline-derived CDR1 and CDR2 are SGHTA and FQGNSA. The CDR3 consists of 15 residues. V lost 7 bases and J lost 2; bases outside the gene matches: 4. CDR3 DNA: TGTGCCAGCAAATCGGGACTAGCGGGGCAAGAGACCCAGTACTTC. It codes for CASKSGLAGQETQYF. Based on the CDR3 plus reference TRBV7-2 and TRBJ2-5, the full variable domain is GAGVSQSPSNKVTEKGKDVELRCDPISGHTALYWYRQSLGQGLEFLIYFQGNSAPDKSGLPSDRFSAERTGGSVSTLTIQRTQQEDSAVYLCASKSGLAGQETQYFGPGTRLLVL.

This clonotype appeared a few times. J is TRBJ2-6 and V is TRBV7-9; D gene unclear. The germline V gene has CDR1 SEHNR and CDR2 FQNEAQ (reference sequence). The CDR3 has 15 residues. The V and J ends lost 4 bases and 2 bases respectively, with 9 bases between them. The CDR3 DNA sequence: TGTGCCAGCAGCTCCTGGAATACTGGGGCCAACGTCCTGACTTTC. It translates to CASSSWNTGANVLTF.

This clonotype has a handful of counts. This chain uses TRBV2 with TRBJ1-6; 7 nucleotides match TRBD1. Germline V gives CDR1 SNHLY, CDR2 FYNNEI. The V gene end was trimmed by 7 bases and the J gene end by 6 bases; junction bases not matched to a gene: 0. This CDR3 is built from 12 residues. The CDR3 sequence is CASTGGNSPLHF. The CDR3 bases are TGTGCCAGCACAGGGGGTAATTCACCCCTCCACTTT.

The chain joins TRBV20-1 to TRBJ2-1, with D tentatively TRBD2 (6 bases). Trimming removed 3 bases at V and 6 bases at J, with 9 bases between. There are 12 residues in the CDR3. The germline gives CDR1 DFQATT, CDR2 SNEGSKA (reference sequence). DNA of the CDR3: TGCAGTGCTAGCGGGGGTGGCAATGAGCAGTTCTTC. Residues: CSASGGGNEQFF.